What follows are 20 T cell receptor beta chains derived from one specimen sequenced in a study of blood T cell repertoires in COVID-19 (TCRdb year 2020). Library method: the immunoSEQ multiplex PCR assay. In TCRdb, the immuneACCESS table is reduced to in-frame sequences with V and J assigned. These tables do not hold every clone; where another copy was compared, an unresolved V gene accounts for under half, and the others remain unexplained. The sample records fewer than 35,000 clones, 90% of which are singletons. The ten largest clones capture 7.5% to 9% of the sample. Input material: peripheral blood. These receptor sequences come from a man aged 70-80 years with active or convalescent COVID-19.

This clone came up a few times. The rearrangement joins TRBV9 to TRBJ1-2; D gene unclear. V was clipped by 8 bases and J by 0 bases, with 11 bases between them. The CDR3 is 13 amino acids. CDR1 and CDR2 (germline): SGDLS, YYNGEE. CDR3 nucleotide sequence: TGTGCCAGTTCAATTAGCTCTAACTATGGCTACACCTTC. Translating gives CASSISSNYGYTF.

V gene TRBV5-1 combines with J gene TRBJ2-1; 7 nucleotides line up with TRBD2. In germline, CDR1 is SGHRS, CDR2 YFSETQ. CDR3 length equals 16 residues. With V trimmed by 0 bases and J by 3 bases, 6 bases remained unmatched. CDR3 coding DNA: TGCGCCAGCAGCTTGGAAAGCGGGGCCCACTACAATGAGCAGTTCTTC. It is translated as CASSLESGAHYNEQFF.

The V gene is TRBV29-1, the J gene TRBJ1-2, with D possibly TRBD1 on 5 matching bases. This CDR3 is 12 amino acids long. CDR1 SQVTM and CDR2 ANQGSEA come from the germline V gene. Trimming removed 7 bases at V and 4 bases at J, with 13 bases between. The CDR3 bases are TGCAGCGCCCGAATAGGGGTCTATGGCTACACCTTC. Translation: CSARIGVYGYTF.

The chain uses TRBV18 and TRBJ1-2; D may be TRBD1 (5 bases). Germline V gene sequence: CDR1 KGHSH, CDR2 LQKENI. CDR3 size: 15 residues. Trimming stripped 0 bases from V and 4 bases from J, with 12 bases between. CDR3 in DNA: TGTGCCAGCTCACCACCAGGGGTGACCGGCTATGGCTACACCTTC. Encoded protein: CASSPPGVTGYGYTF.

The chain combines TRBV11-1 with TRBJ2-1; 10 bases are shared with TRBD2. The CDR3 runs 15 residues. From germline, CDR1 is SGHAT and CDR2 FQDESV (reference sequence). The V segment lost 3 bases and the J segment 5 bases; nucleotides outside the gene matches: 4. DNA of the CDR3: TGTGCCAGCAGCTTGAGGACTAGCGGAAACAATGAGCAGTTCTTC. This translates into CASSLRTSGNNEQFF.

The chain is built from TRBV6-2 or TRBV6-3 and TRBJ1-5; 8 bases line up with TRBD1. V dropped 4 bases and J dropped 7; count of bases not matched to a gene: 6. CDR3 size: 14 residues. Germline values: CDR1 MNHEY, CDR2 SVGEGT. The chain's CDR3 is CASSFSGGSQPQHF. The CDR3 coding sequence is TGTGCCAGCAGTTTCTCAGGGGGCTCCCAGCCCCAGCATTTT.

This rearrangement joins TRBV30 to TRBJ1-4, with 8 positions matching TRBD1. V was pared by 5 bases and J by 7 bases, with 6 bases of the junction left unmatched. The CDR3 runs to 13 residues. CDR1 GTSNPN and CDR2 SVGIG come from the germline V gene (reference sequence). The DNA for the CDR3 is TGTGCCTGGGCCTCGGACAGGGCTGAAAAACTGTTTTTT. It is translated as CAWASDRAEKLFF.

V gene TRBV7-9 combines with J gene TRBJ1-2; a weak D match, TRBD1 (5 bases). This CDR3 spans 12 amino acids. Trimming shortened V by 5 bases and J by 5 bases, and 9 bases separated the two germline ends. Per the germline V gene, CDR1 is SEHNR and CDR2 is FQNEAQ (reference sequence). The CDR3 loop reads CASSTTGYGYTF. Here the CDR3 DNA reads TGTGCCAGCAGCACCACAGGTTATGGCTACACCTTC.

The chain carries TRBV5-1 and TRBJ1-1; D may be TRBD1 (6 bases). CDR1 and CDR2 from the germline V gene are SGHRS and YFSETQ. V shed 0 bases and J shed 3 bases, with 12 bases lying between them. This CDR3 region has 15 residues. CDR3 DNA: TGCGCCAGCAGCTTGGCTCTCAGGGGAGACACTGAAGCTTTCTTT. Translating it yields CASSLALRGDTEAFF. Looking up the rest from reference TRBV5-1 and TRBJ1-1 gives the full variable domain: KAGVTQTPRYLIKTRGQQVTLSCSPISGHRSVSWYQQTPGQGLQFLFEYFSETQRNKGNFPGRFSGRQFSNSRSEMNVSTLELGDSALYLCASSLALRGDTEAFFGQGTRLTVV.

The rearrangement joins TRBV24-1 to TRBJ2-1; D uncertain. The V end was cut by 5 bases, the J end by 7 bases, with 20 bases between. CDR1 KGHDR and CDR2 SFDVKD come from the germline V gene. The CDR3 is made up of 16 amino acids. CDR3 loop: CATSAPGPTGGNEQFF. The CDR3 DNA follows: TGTGCCACCAGTGCCCCAGGCCCGACCGGTGGGAATGAGCAGTTCTTC.

The chain joins TRBV5-1 to TRBJ2-3, with 8 bases matching TRBD2. This CDR3 is built from 15 residues. Unmatched junction bases numbered 9, after V lost 3 bases and J lost 6 bases. Germline V CDR1 and CDR2: SGHRS, YFSETQ. The CDR3 protein is CASSSRPTSDDTQYF. CDR3 in DNA: TGCGCCAGCAGCTCGCGTCCGACTAGCGATGATACGCAGTATTTT.

The chain carries TRBV30 and TRBJ1-4, with a possible D match to TRBD1 (6 bases). The ends were cut back, 3 bases at V and 8 bases at J, with 13 bases in the middle. CDR3 length equals 13 residues. Germline CDR1 is GTSNPN and CDR2 is SVGIG (reference sequence). The CDR3 DNA reads TGTGCCTGGAGGGGACACAACCGCGAAAAACTGTTTTTT. It is translated as CAWRGHNREKLFF.

The V and J genes are TRBV5-6 and TRBJ1-2; D perhaps matches TRBD1 (5 bases). CDR1 SGHDT and CDR2 YYEEEE come from the germline V gene. This CDR3 comprises 14 residues. V was cut by 0 bases and J by 6 bases, with 12 bases left in between. CDR3 DNA sequence: TGTGCCAGCAGCTTGGGACAGCCAGGGAATGGCTACACCTTC. Its translation is CASSLGQPGNGYTF.

This rearrangement joins TRBV28 to TRBJ1-2; D is perhaps TRBD1 (5 bases). From germline, CDR1 is MDHEN and CDR2 SYDVKM. V was clipped by 4 bases and J by 8 bases, with 20 bases between them. CDR3 length: 15 amino acids. The CDR3 reads CASSSPGGGSPGYTF. The DNA for the CDR3 is TGTGCCAGCAGTTCCCCGGGGGGTGGGTCCCCGGGCTACACCTTC.

The gene calls are TRBV7-3 and TRBJ2-3, with TRBD2 matching 10 bases. The CDR3 spans 16 residues. Germline CDR1 reads SGHTA; CDR2 reads FQGTGA. With 6 bases clipped from V and 1 base from J, the junction kept 7 bases outside the gene matches. CDR3 protein: CASRRNGLAGTDTQYF. The CDR3 DNA reads as TGTGCCAGCAGGCGAAACGGACTAGCGGGCACAGATACGCAGTATTTT. The complete variable domain, with remaining parts taken from reference TRBV7-3 and TRBJ2-3, reads GAGVSQTPSNKVTEKGKYVELRCDPISGHTALYWYRQSLGQGPEFLIYFQGTGAADDSGLPNDRFFAVRPEGSVSTLKIQRTERGDSAVYLCASRRNGLAGTDTQYFGPGTRLTVL.

The chain has TRBV7-8 and TRBJ2-1; 7 bases line up with TRBD2. J gave up 13 bases and V 5 bases, and 11 bases lay outside the gene matches. The CDR3 contains 13 residues. CDR1 is SGHVS and CDR2 is FQNEAQ in the germline V gene. The CDR3 DNA follows: TGTGCCAGCAGCCCCCGGGCCCGGGACTACCAGTTCTTC. As protein: CASSPRARDYQFF.

This chain uses TRBV4-1 with TRBJ1-2; 9 bases are shared with TRBD1. This CDR3 has 18 residues. The germline CDR1 and CDR2 sequences are MGHRA and YSYEKL. V lost 1 base to trimming and J lost 4 bases; unmatched junction nucleotides: 13. CDR3 sequence reads: CASSQAPSGTGKTYGYTF. The CDR3 region has the DNA TGCGCCAGCAGCCAAGCCCCTTCCGGGACAGGGAAAACCTATGGCTACACCTTC.

V gene TRBV11-2 combines with J gene TRBJ2-7; no definite D call. Trimming removed 0 bases from V and 2 bases from J, with 8 bases in between. The CDR3 totals 14 residues. CDR1 and CDR2 from the germline V gene are SGHAT and FQNNGV. CDR3 in DNA: TGTGCCAGCAGCTTAGATCCCCTAACCTACGAGCAGTACTTC. Translation: CASSLDPLTYEQYF.

This clone was observed a handful of times. The V call is TRBV6-5, the J call TRBJ1-2, with a possible D match to TRBD1 (5 bases). V gave up 6 bases and J gave up 2 bases, with 16 bases separating them. Germline CDR1 and CDR2: MNHEY and SVGAGI. The CDR3 spans 15 residues. In nucleotides, the CDR3 is TGTGCCAGCAGCCAACGAGGGGCGGGAAACTATGGCTACACCTTC. It specifies CASSQRGAGNYGYTF.

V usage is TRBV7-9 and J usage is TRBJ1-4; 8 bases match TRBD1. Germline V gene data show CDR1 as SEHNR and CDR2 as FQNEAQ (reference sequence). The junction had 7 bases not matched to a gene; V was cut back by 5 bases and J by 8 bases. The CDR3 runs to 14 residues. The CDR3 nucleotides are TGTGCCAGCAGCCCCCCAGGGGGCAGGGAAAAACTGTTTTTT. It encodes CASSPPGGREKLFF. The whole variable domain, filled in from reference TRBV7-9 and TRBJ1-4, reads DTGVSQNPRHKITKRGQNVTFRCDPISEHNRLYWYRQTLGQGPEFLTYFQNEAQLEKSRLLSDRFSAERPKGSFSTLEIQRTEQGDSAMYLCASSPPGGREKLFFGSGTQLSVL.